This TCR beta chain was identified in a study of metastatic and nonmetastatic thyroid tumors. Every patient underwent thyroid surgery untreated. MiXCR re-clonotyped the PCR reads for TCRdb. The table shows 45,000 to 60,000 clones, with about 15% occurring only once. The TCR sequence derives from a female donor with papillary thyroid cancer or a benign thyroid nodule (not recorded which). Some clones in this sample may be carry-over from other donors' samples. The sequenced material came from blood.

As DNA, the CDR3 is TGTGCCAGCAGTCGGTGGGACAGGGTCAACACTGAAGCTTTCTTT. Amino acid sequence: CASSRWDRVNTEAFF. This chain connects TRBV6-1 to TRBJ1-1, with 9 bases aligning to TRBD1. Looked up from germline, CDR1 is MNHNS and CDR2 is SASEGT. This CDR3 is 15 amino acids long. V was pared by 5 bases and J by 2 bases, with 6 bases of the junction left unmatched.